Below are 11 T cell receptor beta chains sequenced from a single sample in a study of cytomegalovirus exposure and HLA in healthy donors. It was with 60 Vbeta and 13 Jbeta primers that the PCR ran. The repertoire was sequenced with immunoSEQ multiplex PCR; TCRdb's copy has only in-frame clones and lacks some. The sample records roughly 120,000 clones, 76% being singletons. Source material: PBMCs. All receptors derive from a man aged 25 to 40 in good health and CMV-seropositive.

This clone was observed a handful of times. This chain uses TRBV4-3 with TRBJ1-1, with D possibly being TRBD1 (6 bases). The CDR3 is 15 residues long. With 3 bases removed from V and 1 base from J, the gap between germline ends came to 12 bases. Germline-derived CDR1 and CDR2 are LGHNA and YSLEER. The CDR3 coding sequence is TGCGCCAGCAGCCATCTGGCGGGGGCGAACACTGAAGCTTTCTTT. Translation: CASSHLAGANTEAFF.

The table lists this clone with a count of one. This chain connects TRBV28 to TRBJ1-4; perhaps TRBD1 as D (5 bases). CDR3 length equals 15 residues. Looked up from germline, CDR1 is MDHEN and CDR2 is SYDVKM. V was shortened by 7 bases and J by 5 bases, with 17 bases between the two germline ends. The CDR3 loop reads CASTALTDRNEKLFF. DNA for the CDR3: TGTGCCAGCACCGCACTGACCGACAGAAATGAAAAACTGTTTTTT.

The V call is TRBV13, the J call TRBJ2-2; TRBD1 matches at 7 bases. Losses at the gene ends were 3 bases for V and 5 bases for J; bases not matched to a gene: 9. This CDR3 has 16 amino acids. CDR1 is PRHDT, CDR2 FYEKMQ, per germline (reference sequence). The CDR3 DNA follows: TGTGCCAGCAGCTTCCCCCCAGGGGGAGTAACCGGGGAGCTGTTTTTT. This gives the protein CASSFPPGGVTGELFF.

The chain has TRBV5-1 and TRBJ2-5; D possibly corresponds to TRBD2 (6 bases). Trimming took 3 bases from V and 4 from J, leaving 10 bases between them. CDR3 length: 13 residues. Germline loops: CDR1 SGHRS, CDR2 YFSETQ. DNA of the CDR3: TGCGCCAGCAGCTCGGACGGGAGAGAGACCCAGTACTTC. This gives the protein CASSSDGRETQYF.

The sample holds a few counts of this clone. V and J are TRBV30 and TRBJ1-6, with D perhaps TRBD1 (5 bases). The CDR3 is made up of 15 amino acids. Germline lookup yields CDR1 GTSNPN and CDR2 SVGIG (reference sequence). Trimming stripped 3 bases from V and 6 bases from J, with 15 bases between. The CDR3 is CAWRVETVGNSPLHF. In DNA, the CDR3 is TGTGCCTGGAGGGTGGAGACAGTTGGTAATTCACCCCTCCACTTT.

The rearrangement uses TRBV7-9 and TRBJ1-1; a possible D gene is TRBD1 (5 bases). The length of the CDR3 is 14 residues. Trimming left V 0 bases short and J 6 bases short, with 11 bases between. Germline V gene lookup returns CDR1 SEHNR and CDR2 FQNEAQ (reference sequence). CDR3 residues: CASSLAGQRAEAFF. DNA of the CDR3: TGTGCCAGCAGCTTAGCGGGGCAACGCGCTGAAGCTTTCTTT.

The rearrangement uses TRBV7-2 and TRBJ2-7, with 8 positions matching TRBD2. V was pared by 5 bases and J by 7 bases, with 16 bases of the junction left unmatched. The CDR3 length is 16 residues. Germline lookup yields CDR1 SGHTA and CDR2 FQGNSA. As DNA, the CDR3 is TGTGCCAGCAGCCCCTCGGCCAGCGGGGGCCCGCGGGAGCAGTACTTC. Protein sequence: CASSPSASGGPREQYF. Complete variable domain (other parts from reference TRBV7-2 and TRBJ2-7): GAGVSQSPSNKVTEKGKDVELRCDPISGHTALYWYRQSLGQGLEFLIYFQGNSAPDKSGLPSDRFSAERTGGSVSTLTIQRTQQEDSAVYLCASSPSASGGPREQYFGPGTRLTVT.

The chain couples TRBV29-1 to TRBJ2-3; possible D gene TRBD2, 6 bases. V was shortened by 1 base and J by 6 bases, with 11 bases between the two germline ends. There are 13 residues in the CDR3. Germline V CDR1 and CDR2: SQVTM, ANQGSEA. CDR3: CSVEGARGDTQYF. CDR3 in DNA: TGCAGCGTTGAAGGGGCTCGGGGGGATACGCAGTATTTT.

This clone was seen more than once but under ten times. The chain employs TRBV30 and TRBJ2-1, with D perhaps matching TRBD2 (5 bases). The CDR3 consists of 14 residues. V was cut by 2 bases and J by 13 bases, with 21 bases left in between. Germline values: CDR1 GTSNPN, CDR2 SVGIG (reference sequence). The CDR3 DNA reads as TGTGCCTGGAGTCTACGGGAACCACGGGTGGTTCAGTTCTTC. Protein: CAWSLREPRVVQFF. The variable domain in full, with the rest retrieved from reference TRBV30 and TRBJ2-1, is SQTIHQWPATLVQPVGSPLSLECTVEGTSNPNLYWYRQAAGRGLQLLFYSVGIGQISSEVPQNLSASRPQDRQFILSSKKLLLSDSGFYLCAWSLREPRVVQFFGPGTRLTVL.

The chain recombines TRBV30 with TRBJ2-1; D is perhaps TRBD2 (6 bases). Trimming shortened V by 0 bases and J by 7 bases, and 22 bases separated the two germline ends. The CDR3 loop spans 17 amino acids. The germline V gene has CDR1 GTSNPN and CDR2 SVGIG (reference sequence). The CDR3 nucleotides are TGTGCCTGGAGTGTGAGAGGTAGCGGCGGTCCGTGGAATGAGCAGTTCTTC. Translating gives CAWSVRGSGGPWNEQFF.

The V and J genes are TRBV9 and TRBJ2-1; 8 bases align to TRBD2. The J segment lost 9 bases and the V segment lost 2 bases, leaving 7 bases of the junction unmatched. The length of the CDR3 is 14 residues. CDR1 is SGDLS and CDR2 is YYNGEE in the germline V gene. The CDR3 here is CASSVSGVGREQFF. The DNA for the CDR3 is TGTGCCAGCAGCGTTAGCGGGGTTGGGCGTGAGCAGTTCTTC.